The 16 T cell receptor beta chains reported below all come from one sample, sequenced in a study of T cells in localized non-small cell lung cancer. Some clones are missing from TCRdb's copy, which holds only in-frame ones; the method was immunoSEQ multiplex PCR. The data show about 18,000 clones, roughly four fifths seen once. The sample in question was peripheral blood, obtained before any cancer treatment. Receptors were obtained from a female donor aged 60 or older with stage I lung adenocarcinoma.

This clone was seen a single time. The J gene is TRBJ2-1, the V gene TRBV27; 11 bases line up with TRBD1. V shed 5 bases, J shed 7 bases, and the junction held 4 bases outside the gene matches. The CDR3 has 14 residues. Germline lookup yields CDR1 MNHEY and CDR2 SMNVEV (reference sequence). The CDR3 sequence: CASSAGTGGNEQFF. CDR3 DNA sequence: TGTGCCAGCAGTGCCGGGACAGGGGGGAATGAGCAGTTCTTC.

This chain links TRBV9 with TRBJ1-1, with a weak D call TRBD1 (5 bases). Trimming took off 0 bases at V and 3 bases at J, with 6 bases between the two ends. This CDR3 has 13 residues. CDR1 and CDR2 from the germline V gene are SGDLS and YYNGEE. CDR3 DNA sequence: TGTGCCAGCAGCGTAGGAGGGGACACTGAAGCTTTCTTT. It translates to CASSVGGDTEAFF.

In regard to this clone: An end of the junction differs from the germline gene, which may be a read error. V is TRBV7-8 and J is TRBJ2-7, with a tentative D call TRBD2 (6 bases). Germline CDR1 reads SGHVS; CDR2 reads FQNEAQ. The CDR3 consists of 15 residues. The CDR3 coding sequence is TGTGCCAGCAACCTCAATGGGGGGTTAGAGGGAAGGTTGGACTTC. It codes for CASNLNGGLEGRLDF.

The chain has TRBV11-2 and TRBJ1-1; D is unresolved. Germline V gives CDR1 SGHAT, CDR2 FQNNGV. This CDR3 spans 11 amino acids. V lost 5 bases and J lost 5, with 6 bases in between. This CDR3 reads CASSPRTEAFF. The CDR3 DNA follows: TGTGCCAGCAGCCCCCGGACTGAAGCTTTCTTT. The variable domain in full, completed from reference TRBV11-2 and TRBJ1-1, reads EAGVAQSPRYKIIEKRQSVAFWCNPISGHATLYWYQQILGQGPKLLIQFQNNGVVDDSQLPKDRFSAERLKGVDSTLKIQPAKLEDSAVYLCASSPRTEAFFGQGTRLTVV.

The V gene is TRBV25-1, the J gene TRBJ2-7; tentatively, D is TRBD1 (5 bases). This CDR3 is 12 amino acids long. Germline V gene lookup returns CDR1 MGHDK and CDR2 SYGVNS. V dropped 10 bases and J dropped 0 bases, with 10 bases sitting between them. The CDR3 nucleotides read TGTGCCACACAGGAGAACTCCTACGAGCAGTACTTC. Protein sequence: CATQENSYEQYF.

The chain combines TRBV5-1 with TRBJ1-2; D is uncertain. The CDR3 runs to 12 residues. The V end lost 3 bases, the J end lost 4 bases, and 7 bases lay between the germline ends. Looked up from germline, CDR1 is SGHRS and CDR2 is YFSETQ. For the CDR3, the DNA is TGCGCCAGCAGCTCGGACCTCTATGGCTACACCTTC. It translates to CASSSDLYGYTF.

V usage is TRBV6-5 and J usage is TRBJ1-4, with a possible D match to TRBD1 (6 bases). This CDR3 has 14 residues. V gave up 7 bases and J gave up 8 bases, with 17 bases separating them. Germline loops: CDR1 MNHEY, CDR2 SVGAGI. The CDR3 DNA sequence: TGTGCCAGCAAGAGGGCAGGGGTCGGGGAAAAACTGTTTTTT. Amino acid sequence: CASKRAGVGEKLFF.

This clone was seen a single time. The V gene is TRBV14, the J gene TRBJ2-5; D not resolved. CDR3 length: 12 residues. Trimming removed 3 bases at V and 0 bases at J, with 2 bases between. CDR1 and CDR2 (germline): SGHDN, FVKESK. This chain's CDR3 is CASSHNQETQYF. In DNA form, the CDR3 reads TGTGCCAGCAGCCATAACCAAGAGACCCAGTACTTC.

The chain links TRBV18 to TRBJ2-7, with 8 bases aligning to TRBD1. Germline CDR1 is KGHSH and CDR2 is LQKENI. The CDR3 runs 15 residues. Losses at the gene ends were 3 bases for V and 2 bases for J; bases not matched to a gene: 6. The CDR3 sequence is CASSPPGQAPYEQYF. For the CDR3, the DNA is TGTGCCAGCTCACCGCCGGGACAGGCCCCCTACGAGCAGTACTTC.

The V gene is TRBV21-1, the J gene TRBJ1-5. TRBV21-1 is a pseudogene. The CDR3 consists of 14 residues. CDR3 sequence (DNA): TGTGCCAGCAGCAAAGTGGGGGGGGATCAGCCCCAGCATTTT. Protein: CASSKVGGDQPQHF.

CDR3 in DNA: TGTGCCAGCAGCCTTGACAGGGGATTTAACAATGAGCAGTTCTTC. It yields the protein CASSLDRGFNNEQFF. V is TRBV7-2 and J is TRBJ2-1; 8 bases map to TRBD1. This CDR3 contains 15 residues. The V gene's germline CDR1 is SGHTA and CDR2 FQGNSA. The V segment lost 5 bases and the J segment 5 bases; nucleotides outside the gene matches: 8.

The chain carries TRBV6-6 and TRBJ1-2; 8 nucleotides match TRBD1. J gave up 3 bases and V 5 bases, and 5 bases lay outside the gene matches. CDR3 length equals 14 residues. Germline-derived CDR1 and CDR2 are MNHNY and SVGAGI (reference sequence). Here the CDR3 reads CASSRRQGYYGYTF. In DNA form, the CDR3 reads TGTGCCAGCAGTCGCCGACAGGGGTACTATGGCTACACCTTC.

The rearrangement joins TRBV7-9 to TRBJ1-2, with D tentatively TRBD1 (5 bases). Trimming took off 7 bases at V and 1 base at J, with 16 bases between the two ends. This CDR3 spans 15 amino acids. Germline CDR1 and CDR2: SEHNR and FQNEAQ (reference sequence). In DNA form, the CDR3 reads TGTGCCAGCACCCCCGGGGGAACTGTTAACTATGGCTACACCTTC. Protein sequence: CASTPGGTVNYGYTF.

This sequence joins TRBV7-9 and TRBJ1-2; D is possibly TRBD1 (5 bases). The CDR3 runs 13 residues. Germline V CDR1 and CDR2: SEHNR, FQNEAQ (reference sequence). The germline V and J ends were trimmed by 0 bases and 8 bases, with 10 bases remaining between them. The CDR3 DNA reads TGTGCCAGCAGCTTAGCAGGAGGGGTCGGCTACACCTTC. Translated: CASSLAGGVGYTF. Variable domain in full (rest from reference TRBV7-9 and TRBJ1-2): DTGVSQNPRHKITKRGQNVTFRCDPISEHNRLYWYRQTLGQGPEFLTYFQNEAQLEKSRLLSDRFSAERPKGSFSTLEIQRTEQGDSAMYLCASSLAGGVGYTFGSGTRLTVV.

The genes are TRBV9 and TRBJ2-3; the match to TRBD1 covers 8 bases. The CDR3 spans 15 residues. Losses at the gene ends were 4 bases for V and 4 bases for J; bases not matched to a gene: 8. CDR1 SGDLS and CDR2 YYNGEE come from the germline V gene. The CDR3 nucleotides read TGTGCCAGCAGCCCGCAGGGGGCTAACTCAGATACGCAGTATTTT. Translating it yields CASSPQGANSDTQYF.

The genes are TRBV6-6 and TRBJ1-3, with D perhaps TRBD1 (6 bases). V was clipped by 6 bases and J by 2 bases, with 14 bases between them. The CDR3 runs 15 residues. Germline V gene sequence: CDR1 MNHNY, CDR2 SVGAGI (reference sequence). Here the CDR3 reads CASRLSGTPGNTIYF. CDR3 sequence (DNA): TGTGCCAGCAGGCTCTCCGGGACACCTGGAAACACCATATATTTT.